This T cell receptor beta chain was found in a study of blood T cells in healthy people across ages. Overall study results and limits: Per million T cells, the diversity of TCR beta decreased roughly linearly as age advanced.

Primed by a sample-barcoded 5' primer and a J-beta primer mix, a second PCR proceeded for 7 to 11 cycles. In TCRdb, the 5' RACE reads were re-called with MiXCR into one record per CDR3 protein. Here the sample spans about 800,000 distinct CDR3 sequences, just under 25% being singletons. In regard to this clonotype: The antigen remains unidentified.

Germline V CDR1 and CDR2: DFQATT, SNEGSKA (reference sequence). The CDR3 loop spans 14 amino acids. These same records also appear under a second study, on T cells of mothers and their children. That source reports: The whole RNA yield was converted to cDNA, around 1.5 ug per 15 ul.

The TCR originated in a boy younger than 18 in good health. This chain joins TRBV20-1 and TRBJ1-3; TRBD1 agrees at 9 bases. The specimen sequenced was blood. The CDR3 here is CSATDRGAGNTIYF. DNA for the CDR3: TGCAGCGCGACAGACAGGGGGGCCGGAAACACCATATATTTT.